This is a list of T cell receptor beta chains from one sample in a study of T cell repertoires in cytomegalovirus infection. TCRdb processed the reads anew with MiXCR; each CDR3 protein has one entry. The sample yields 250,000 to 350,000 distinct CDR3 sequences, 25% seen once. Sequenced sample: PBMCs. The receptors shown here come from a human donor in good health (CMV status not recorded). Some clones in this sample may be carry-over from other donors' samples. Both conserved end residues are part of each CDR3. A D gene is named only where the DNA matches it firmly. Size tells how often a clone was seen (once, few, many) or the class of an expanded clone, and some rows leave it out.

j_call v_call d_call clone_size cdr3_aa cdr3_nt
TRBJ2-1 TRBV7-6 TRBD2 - CASTPGTSPYNAQFF TGTGCCAGCACCCCCGGGACTAGCCCCTACAATGCGCAGTTCTTC
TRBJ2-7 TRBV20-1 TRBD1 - CSAKGQTYEQYF TGCAGTGCTAAGGGACAGACCTACGAGCAGTACTTC
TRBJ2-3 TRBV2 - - CASTLSGRQEDTQYF TGTGCCAGCACACTCTCCGGGCGGCAGGAGGATACGCAGTATTTT
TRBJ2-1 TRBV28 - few CASSLTGREQFF TGTGCCAGCAGTCTGACAGGCCGGGAGCAGTTCTTC
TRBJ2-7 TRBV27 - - CASSLAGTPNYEQYF TGTGCCAGCAGTTTAGCCGGGACACCAAACTACGAGCAGTACTTC
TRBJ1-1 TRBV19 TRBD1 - CASRNRGYTEAFF TGTGCCAGTAGAAACAGGGGGTACACTGAAGCTTTCTTT
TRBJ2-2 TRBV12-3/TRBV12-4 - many CASSYRGGNTGELFF TGTGCCAGCAGTTACCGTGGGGGGAACACCGGGGAGCTGTTTTTT
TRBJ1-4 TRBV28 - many CASRGWGGEKLFF TGTGCCAGCAGGGGATGGGGTGGTGAAAAACTGTTTTTT
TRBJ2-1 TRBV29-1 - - CSVGTSSYNEQFF TGCAGCGTCGGGACGTCCTCCTACAATGAGCAGTTCTTC
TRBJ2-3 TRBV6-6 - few CASSYQRTDTQYF TGTGCCAGCAGTTACCAAAGGACGGATACGCAGTATTTT
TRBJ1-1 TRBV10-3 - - CAISPRDEGEYTEAFF TGTGCCATCAGCCCCCGGGACGAGGGGGAGTACACTGAAGCTTTCTTT
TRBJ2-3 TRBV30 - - CAWSVWARSSTDTQYF TGTGCCTGGAGTGTATGGGCCCGCTCTAGCACAGATACGCAGTATTTT
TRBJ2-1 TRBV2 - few CASSQQDLDNEQFF TGTGCCAGCAGTCAGCAGGACTTGGACAATGAGCAGTTCTTC
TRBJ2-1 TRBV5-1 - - CASSLTDITYNEQFF TGCGCCAGCAGCTTGACCGATATAACCTACAATGAGCAGTTCTTC
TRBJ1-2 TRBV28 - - CASIGVTGYTF TGTGCCAGCATAGGGGTTACTGGCTACACCTTC
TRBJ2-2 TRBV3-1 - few CASSQGERLFF TGTGCCAGCAGCCAAGGGGAAAGGTTGTTTTTT
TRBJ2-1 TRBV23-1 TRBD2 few CASSQSGRVGTNNEQFF TGCGCCAGCAGTCAATCGGGCAGGGTGGGGACTAACAATGAGCAGTTCTTC
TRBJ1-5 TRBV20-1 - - CSARGGARSNQPQHF TGCAGTGCTAGAGGGGGGGCAAGGAGCAATCAGCCCCAGCATTTT
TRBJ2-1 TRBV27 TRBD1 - CATRPAGTGGAGSNEQFF TGTGCCACTAGACCTGCCGGGACAGGGGGCGCGGGGTCCAATGAGCAGTTCTTC
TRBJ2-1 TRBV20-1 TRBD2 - CSATDGLADYNEQFF TGCAGTGCTACAGACGGACTAGCGGATTACAATGAGCAGTTCTTC
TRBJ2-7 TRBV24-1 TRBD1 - CATSDPTTGKYF TGTGCCACCAGTGATCCAACGACAGGGAAATACTTC
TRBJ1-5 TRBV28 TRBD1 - CASSLTGALNQPQHF TGTGCCAGCAGTCTTACAGGGGCCCTCAATCAGCCCCAGCATTTT
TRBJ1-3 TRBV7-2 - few CASSLPTGPSGNTIYF TGTGCCAGCAGCTTGCCGACAGGACCCTCTGGAAACACCATATATTTT
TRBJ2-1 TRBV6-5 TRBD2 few CASSYGGGSYNEQFF TGTGCCAGCAGTTACGGCGGGGGGTCCTACAATGAGCAGTTCTTC
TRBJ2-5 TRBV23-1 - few CASSQRQETQYF TGCGCCAGCAGTCAGCGGCAAGAGACCCAGTACTTC
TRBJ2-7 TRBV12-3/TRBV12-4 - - CASSDRDGAYEQYF TGTGCCAGCAGTGACCGGGACGGGGCATACGAGCAGTACTTC
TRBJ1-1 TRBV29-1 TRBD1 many CSVMTGYTEAFF TGCAGCGTTATGACAGGGTACACTGAAGCTTTCTTT
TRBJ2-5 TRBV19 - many CASSNGPGTQYF TGTGCCAGTAGTAACGGACCAGGGACCCAGTACTTC
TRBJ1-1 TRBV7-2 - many CASSLVHRGSTEAFF TGTGCCAGCAGCTTAGTTCACCGGGGTTCTACTGAAGCTTTCTTT
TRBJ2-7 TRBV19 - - CASNRGMTSPYEQYF TGTGCCAGTAACCGGGGAATGACTTCCCCCTACGAGCAGTACTTC
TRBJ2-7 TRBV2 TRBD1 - CASGVGQGGEQYF TGTGCCAGCGGGGTGGGACAGGGGGGCGAGCAGTACTTC
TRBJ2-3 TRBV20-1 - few CSARDPSSTDTQYF TGCAGTGCTAGGGACCCCTCGAGCACAGATACGCAGTATTTT
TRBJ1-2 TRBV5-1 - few CASSLGSENYGYTF TGCGCCAGCAGCCTGGGATCGGAGAACTATGGCTACACCTTC
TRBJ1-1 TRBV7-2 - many CASSSLGGALNTEAFF TGTGCCAGCAGCTCCCTCGGGGGGGCATTGAACACTGAAGCTTTCTTT
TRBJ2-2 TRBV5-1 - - CASSLDSSNTGELFF TGCGCCAGCAGCCTGGACAGTTCGAACACCGGGGAGCTGTTTTTT
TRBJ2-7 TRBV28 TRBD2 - CASLGHSGRYEQYF TGTGCCAGCCTGGGTCATAGCGGGAGGTACGAGCAGTACTTC
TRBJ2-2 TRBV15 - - CATSKDEGRDTGELFF TGTGCCACCAGCAAAGACGAGGGGCGGGACACCGGGGAGCTGTTTTTT
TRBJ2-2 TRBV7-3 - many CASSRAGFGELFF TGTGCCAGCAGCCGAGCAGGGTTCGGGGAGCTGTTTTTT
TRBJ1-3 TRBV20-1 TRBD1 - CSVVGQLGNTIYF TGCAGTGTCGTGGGACAGCTGGGAAACACCATATATTTT
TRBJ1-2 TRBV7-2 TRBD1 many CASSLNSPGQGNYGYTF TGTGCCAGCAGCTTAAATAGCCCGGGACAGGGGAACTATGGCTACACCTTC
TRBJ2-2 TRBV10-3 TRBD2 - CAISDGSGRAGELFF TGTGCCATCAGTGACGGTAGCGGGAGGGCCGGGGAGCTGTTTTTT
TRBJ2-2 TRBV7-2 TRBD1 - CASSLVGTENTGELFF TGTGCCAGCAGCTTAGTTGGGACAGAAAACACCGGGGAGCTGTTTTTT
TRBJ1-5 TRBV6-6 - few CASSYVQSNQPQHF TGTGCCAGCAGTTATGTACAGTCCAATCAGCCCCAGCATTTT
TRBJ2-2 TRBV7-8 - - CALRLGALTGELFF TGTGCCCTCCGGCTGGGGGCCCTAACCGGGGAGCTGTTTTTT
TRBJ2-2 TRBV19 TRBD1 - CASSIPGQGRTGELFF TGTGCCAGTAGTATCCCGGGACAGGGGAGGACCGGGGAGCTGTTTTTT
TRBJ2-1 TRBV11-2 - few CASSLRGLTDPNEQFF TGTGCCAGCAGCTTAAGGGGACTGACAGACCCCAATGAGCAGTTCTTC
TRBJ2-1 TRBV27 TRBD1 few CASSSPGQKYNEQFF TGTGCCAGCAGTTCCCCGGGACAGAAATACAATGAGCAGTTCTTC
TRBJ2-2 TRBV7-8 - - CASSPLIAGELFF TGTGCCAGCAGCCCTCTTATCGCCGGGGAGCTGTTTTTT
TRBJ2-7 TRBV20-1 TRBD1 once CSAHESYRTGSYEQYF TGCAGTGCCCACGAATCCTACCGGACAGGGTCCTACGAGCAGTACTTC
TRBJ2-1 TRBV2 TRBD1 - CASSGPPATGRDYNEQFF TGTGCCAGCAGTGGCCCCCCCGCGACAGGGCGCGACTACAATGAGCAGTTCTTC
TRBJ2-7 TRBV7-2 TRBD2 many CASSTGTRGLYEQYF TGTGCCAGCAGCACCGGGACTAGGGGTCTCTACGAGCAGTACTTC
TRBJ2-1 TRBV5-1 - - CASRTGLDNEQFF TGCGCCAGCAGGACTGGGTTGGACAATGAGCAGTTCTTC
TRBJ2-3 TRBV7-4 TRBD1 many CASSCGQGSTDTQYF TGTGCCAGCAGCTGTGGACAGGGAAGCACAGATACGCAGTATTTT
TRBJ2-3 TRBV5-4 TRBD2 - CASSLKTSSDTQYF TGTGCCAGCAGCTTGAAGACTAGCTCAGATACGCAGTATTTT
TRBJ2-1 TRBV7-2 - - CASSRDLLLSHEQFF TGTGCCAGCAGCCGGGACTTACTACTTTCTCATGAGCAGTTCTTC
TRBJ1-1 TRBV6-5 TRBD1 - CASSYRDQGGPFF TGTGCCAGCAGTTACAGGGATCAGGGGGGACCTTTCTTT
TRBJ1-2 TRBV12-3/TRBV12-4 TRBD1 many CASRAPGTGRGGYTF TGTGCCAGTCGGGCGCCCGGGACAGGGAGGGGAGGCTACACCTTC
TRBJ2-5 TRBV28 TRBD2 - CASSLRRASGGAVDDQYF TGTGCCAGCAGTTTACGCCGGGCTAGCGGGGGGGCCGTGGATGACCAGTACTTC
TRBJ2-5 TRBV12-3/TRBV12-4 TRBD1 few CASSSGTGYQETQYF TGTGCCAGCAGCTCTGGGACAGGGTACCAAGAGACCCAGTACTTC